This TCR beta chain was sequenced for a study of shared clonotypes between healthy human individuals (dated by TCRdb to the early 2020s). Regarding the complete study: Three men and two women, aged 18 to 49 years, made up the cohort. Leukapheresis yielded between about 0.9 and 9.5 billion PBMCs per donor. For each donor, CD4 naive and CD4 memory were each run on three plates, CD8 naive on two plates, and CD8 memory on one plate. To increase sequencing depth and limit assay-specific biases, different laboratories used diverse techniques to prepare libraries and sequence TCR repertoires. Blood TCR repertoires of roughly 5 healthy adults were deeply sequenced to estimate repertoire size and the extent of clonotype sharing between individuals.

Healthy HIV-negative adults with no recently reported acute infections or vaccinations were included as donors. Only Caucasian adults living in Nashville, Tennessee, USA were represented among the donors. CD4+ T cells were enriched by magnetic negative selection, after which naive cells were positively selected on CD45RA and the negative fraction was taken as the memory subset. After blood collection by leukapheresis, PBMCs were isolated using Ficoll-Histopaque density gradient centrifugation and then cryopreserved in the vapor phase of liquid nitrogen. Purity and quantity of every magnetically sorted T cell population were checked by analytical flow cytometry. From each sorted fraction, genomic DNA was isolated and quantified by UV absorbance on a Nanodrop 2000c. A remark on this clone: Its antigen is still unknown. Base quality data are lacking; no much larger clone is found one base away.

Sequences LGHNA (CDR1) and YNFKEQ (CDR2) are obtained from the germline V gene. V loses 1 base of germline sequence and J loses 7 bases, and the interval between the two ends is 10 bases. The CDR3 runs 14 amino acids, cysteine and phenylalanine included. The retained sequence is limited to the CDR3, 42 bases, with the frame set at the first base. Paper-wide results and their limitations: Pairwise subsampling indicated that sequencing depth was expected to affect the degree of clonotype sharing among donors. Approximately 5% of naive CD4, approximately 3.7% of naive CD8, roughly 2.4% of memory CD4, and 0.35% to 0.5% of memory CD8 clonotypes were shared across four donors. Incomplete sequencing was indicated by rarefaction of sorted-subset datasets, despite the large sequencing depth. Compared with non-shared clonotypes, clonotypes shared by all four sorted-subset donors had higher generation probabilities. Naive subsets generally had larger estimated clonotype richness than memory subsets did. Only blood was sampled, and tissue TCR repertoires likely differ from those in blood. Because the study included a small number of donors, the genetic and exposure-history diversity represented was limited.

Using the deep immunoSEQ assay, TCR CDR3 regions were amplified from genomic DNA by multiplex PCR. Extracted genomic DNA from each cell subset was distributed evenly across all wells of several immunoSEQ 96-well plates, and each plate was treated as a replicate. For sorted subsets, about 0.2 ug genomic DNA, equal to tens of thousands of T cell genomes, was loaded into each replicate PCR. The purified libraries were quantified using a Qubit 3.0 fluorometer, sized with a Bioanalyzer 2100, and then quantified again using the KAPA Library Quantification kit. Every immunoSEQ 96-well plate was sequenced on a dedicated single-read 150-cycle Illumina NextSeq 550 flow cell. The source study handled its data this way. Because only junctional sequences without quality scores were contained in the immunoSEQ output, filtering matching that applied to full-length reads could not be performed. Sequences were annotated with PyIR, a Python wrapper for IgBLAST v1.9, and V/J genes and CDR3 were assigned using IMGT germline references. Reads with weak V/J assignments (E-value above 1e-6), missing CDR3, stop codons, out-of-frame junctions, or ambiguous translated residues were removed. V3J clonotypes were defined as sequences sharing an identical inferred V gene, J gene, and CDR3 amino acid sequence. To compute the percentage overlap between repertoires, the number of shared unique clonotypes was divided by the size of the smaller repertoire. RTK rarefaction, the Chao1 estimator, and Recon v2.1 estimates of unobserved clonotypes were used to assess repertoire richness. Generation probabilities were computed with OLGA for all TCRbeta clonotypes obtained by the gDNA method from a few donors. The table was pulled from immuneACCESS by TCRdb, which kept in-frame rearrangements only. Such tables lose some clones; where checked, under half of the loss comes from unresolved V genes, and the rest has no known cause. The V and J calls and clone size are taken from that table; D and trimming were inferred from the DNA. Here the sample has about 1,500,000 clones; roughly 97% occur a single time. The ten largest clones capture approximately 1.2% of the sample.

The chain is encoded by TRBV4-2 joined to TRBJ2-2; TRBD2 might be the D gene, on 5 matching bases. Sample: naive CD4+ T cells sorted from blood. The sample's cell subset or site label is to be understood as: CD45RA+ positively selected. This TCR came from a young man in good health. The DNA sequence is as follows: TGTGCCAGCAGCCAAGCTAGCTGGAGCGGGGAGCTGTTTTTT. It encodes CASSQASWSGELFF.